This T cell receptor beta chain was observed in a study of T cells expressing NK-cell markers. Study conclusions and caveats: There remained a lack of clarity about HCMV specificity of expanded NKG2C+ T cell clones.

CDR3 size: 16 residues. Germline CDR1 and CDR2: DFQATT and SNEGSKA (reference sequence). Comments on this clonotype: Its antigen is as yet unknown.

cDNA encoding TCR beta was synthesized via 5'RACE template switching incorporating UMIs. No DNA is given; TCRdb re-called the 5' RACE reads and lists each CDR3 protein once. In all, the sample yields 550,000 to 600,000 distinct CDR3 sequences. This TCR came from a man between 18 and 29 years old in good health. The sequencing input was blood T cells: a sorted CD56 or NKG2C T cell subset, CD4+ or CD8+ T cells, or bulk PBMC T cells (not recorded which). This sequence joins TRBV20-1 and TRBJ1-6; TCRdb picks TRBD1, but there is no DNA to check that call. The CDR3 spells CSAKNARDRANSPLHF.